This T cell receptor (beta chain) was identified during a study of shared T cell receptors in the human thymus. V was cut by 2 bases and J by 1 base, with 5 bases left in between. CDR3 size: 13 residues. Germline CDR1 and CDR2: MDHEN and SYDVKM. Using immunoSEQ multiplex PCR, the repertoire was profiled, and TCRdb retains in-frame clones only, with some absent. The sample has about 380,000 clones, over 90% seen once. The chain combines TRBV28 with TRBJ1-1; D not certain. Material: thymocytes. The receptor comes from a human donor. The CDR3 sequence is CASSLPRNTEAFF. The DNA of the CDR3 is TGTGCCAGCAGTTTACCTCGGAACACTGAAGCTTTCTTT. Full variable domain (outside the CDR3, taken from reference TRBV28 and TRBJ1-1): DVKVTQSSRYLVKRTGEKVFLECVQDMDHENMFWYRQDPGLGLRLIYFSYDVKMKEKGDIPEGYSVSREKKERFSLILESASTNQTSMYLCASSLPRNTEAFFGQGTRLTVV.